The present TCR beta chain was sequenced within a study of shared clonotypes between healthy human individuals (dated by TCRdb to 2019 to 2021). Regarding the complete study: Three men and a couple of women, aged 18 to 49 years, made up the cohort. To estimate repertoire size and how much clonotype sharing occurs between individuals, the study deeply sequenced the blood TCR repertoires of several healthy adults. To increase sequencing depth and limit assay-specific biases, different laboratories used diverse techniques to prepare libraries and sequence TCR repertoires. Between about 0.94 and 8.9 billion PBMCs per donor were obtained by leukapheresis.

Overall results and qualifications from the work: Because the study included only a small number of donors, the genetic and exposure-history diversity represented was limited. Pairwise subsampling indicated that sequencing depth was expected to affect the degree of clonotype sharing among donors. Sampling was restricted to blood, and TCR repertoires in tissue are likely to differ from TCR repertoires in blood.

Including cysteine and phenylalanine, the CDR3 has 16 amino acids. Only the CDR3 region is kept as DNA, spanning 48 bases read in frame from base 1. Taken from the germline V gene (reference sequence), the CDR1 and CDR2 loops are SEHNR and FQNEAQ. V and J are truncated by 0 bases and 0 bases respectively, leaving an intervening sequence of 11 bases. The donors were healthy, HIV-negative adults who had no recently reported acute infections or vaccinations. Every donor was a Caucasian adult living in Nashville, Tennessee, USA. In the unsorted samples, roughly 90 million PBMCs were counted, and genomic DNA was extracted using the QIAamp DNA Blood Mini kit. After blood collection by leukapheresis, PBMCs were isolated using Ficoll-Histopaque density gradient centrifugation and then cryopreserved in the vapor phase of liquid nitrogen. Using the deep immunoSEQ assay, TCR CDR3 regions were amplified from genomic DNA by multiplex PCR. Extracted genomic DNA from each cell subset was spread evenly across all wells of several immunoSEQ 96-well plates, with each plate serving as a replicate. For unsorted PBMC, about 270 ng of genomic DNA, equivalent to about 30,000 T cell genomes, went into each replicate PCR. Genomic DNA from unsorted PBMC was sequenced over ten immunoSEQ deep assay plates. The purified libraries were quantified using a Qubit 3.0 fluorometer, sized with a Bioanalyzer 2100, and then quantified again using the KAPA Library Quantification kit. Every immunoSEQ 96-well plate was sequenced on a dedicated single-read 150-cycle Illumina NextSeq 550 flow cell. Regarding the original processing steps: Because only junctional sequences without quality scores were contained in the immunoSEQ output, filtering matching that applied to full-length reads could not be performed. Sequences were annotated with PyIR, a Python wrapper for IgBLAST v1.9, using IMGT germline references to assign V/J genes and CDR3. Reads with weak V/J assignments (E-value above 1e-6), missing CDR3, stop codons, out-of-frame junctions, or ambiguous translated residues were removed. V3J clonotypes were defined by identical inferred V gene, J gene, and CDR3 amino acid sequence. The percentage overlap between two repertoires was calculated by dividing the number of shared unique clonotypes by the size of the smaller repertoire. Richness of each repertoire was evaluated using RTK rarefaction, the Chao1 estimator, and Recon v2.1 estimates of unobserved clonotypes. Imported from immuneACCESS, the table was reduced by TCRdb to in-frame sequences with V and J called. These copies leave out some clones; in studies compared against another copy, an unresolved V gene accounts for under half, and the cause of the remainder is not known. V and J calls plus clone size are reproduced from that table; the DNA served to infer D and trimming. Here the sample has about 490,000 clones; 70% to 85% occur a single time. Jointly, the top ten make up more than 10% of the sample.

Details on this clone: The target of this receptor is not known. Qualities for individual bases were not recorded, and no much larger clone is one base off.

This TCR was sampled from a woman aged 40 to 50 in good health. Some clones in this sample may be carry-over from other donors' samples. The sample comprised PBMCs. The sequence joins TRBV7-9 to TRBJ1-2; the D gene assignment is ambiguous. The CDR3 amino acid sequence is: CASSLASTAANYGYTF. The sequence in DNA is TGTGCCAGCAGCTTAGCTAGTACGGCTGCTAACTATGGCTACACCTTC.